This TCR beta chain was identified in a study of cytotoxic CD8 clonotypes in ibrutinib-treated CLL (dated by TCRdb to the early 2020s). In the study overall: The cohort had eleven to twelve relapsed/refractory and approximately 15 treatment-naive patients; fewer than 18 were IGHV unmutated. Responses were partial in approximately 24 patients and complete in 2; after median about 68 months follow-up, about 14 stayed in remission and approximately twelve progressed. The response samples were drawn at a median of roughly twelve months into treatment, with a range of about 6 to 40 months. An average of around 260,000 productive templates and 94,082 productive rearrangements was obtained per sample. Longitudinal samples were available for 26 of the 86 trial participants. Cryopreserved peripheral blood mononuclear cells were collected before treatment, at response, and at either disease progression or sustained remission. Every remission and progressive disease sample was obtained while ibrutinib was still being received by the patients. The research as a whole found: Sustained-remission and progressing patients did not have matched sampling times, and lymph node repertoires were not examined. Clonality rose at ibrutinib response, remained stable during sustained remission, and dropped back toward baseline at progression. Public clonotypes were rare and either contracted or stayed stable during treatment, and the rise in clonality at ibrutinib response reflected the expansion of private clonotypes. Baseline clonality was found to be higher than that of age-matched healthy donors and was strongly correlated with circulating CD8+ T-cell counts.

Regarding this clone: Its cognate antigen has yet to be identified. No base quality information exists; no much larger clone differs at one position.

The CDR3 numbers 13 residues from cysteine through phenylalanine. The sequence is cut down to CDR3 DNA, 39 bases in frame from base 1. V was cut back by 3 bases and J by 1 base, leaving a gap of 3 bases between them. The germline V gene (reference sequence) provides CDR1 WNHNN and CDR2 SYGVQD. The goal of deep resolution MiSeq sequencing was a depth between 1 in 1 million and 1 in 200,000 T cells, and coverage averaged 10x per clonotype. The immunoSEQ hsTCRB Kit was used to generate the TCR beta libraries. As for the original processing: Data were analyzed with ImmunoSEQ Data Assistant and ImmunoSEQ Analyzer, with V, D and J genes assigned per IMGT definitions. Clonality, with values ranging from 0 to 1, was calculated as one minus the normalized Shannon entropy of productive rearrangement frequencies. Public clonotype analysis was restricted to overrepresented clonotypes comprising at least 0.05% of each patient's repertoire. Around 12 age-matched healthy donor repertoires from immuneACCESS were used as controls for clonality. TCRdb holds this immuneACCESS table with in-frame rearrangements only. Some clones are missing; in checked studies, unresolved V genes explain under half, and the rest has no known cause. The V and J calls and clone size were taken over from that table, and D and trimming were inferred from the DNA. A total of about 74,000 clones appear in this sample, 65% to 85% of them only once. The ten top clones hold roughly 8% of the sample.

In light of the paper, this sample's time point label describes: progressive disease on ibrutinib. For TCR beta library preparation, roughly 2.2 micrograms of genomic DNA was extracted from cryopreserved PBMCs. Longitudinal blood samples from CLL patients on ibrutinib monotherapy were analyzed using high-throughput TCR beta sequencing. The patients took part in an open-label, single-center phase 2 trial of ibrutinib monotherapy. The sequence derives from a human donor with chronic lymphocytic leukemia. The chain is encoded by TRBV10-1 joined to TRBJ2-2; the D gene is not confidently resolved. The sample consisted of PBMCs, taken at disease progression, from a patient treated with ibrutinib. CDR3 sequence: CASSDLNTGELFF. The DNA reads TGCGCCAGCAGTGATTTGAACACCGGGGAGCTGTTTTTT.